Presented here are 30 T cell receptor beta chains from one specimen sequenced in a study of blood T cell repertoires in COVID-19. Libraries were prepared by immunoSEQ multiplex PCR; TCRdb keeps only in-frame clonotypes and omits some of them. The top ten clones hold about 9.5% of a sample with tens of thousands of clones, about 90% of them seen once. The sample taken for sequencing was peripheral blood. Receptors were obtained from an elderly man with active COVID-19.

CDR3 sequence (DNA): TGTGCCAGCTCCTCACCGGGGACACAAGCTGAAAAACTGTTTTTT. As protein: CASSSPGTQAEKLFF. The gene calls are TRBV18 and TRBJ1-4, with a possible D match to TRBD1 (6 bases). Trimming stripped 6 bases from V and 7 bases from J, with 18 bases between. The germline V gene has CDR1 KGHSH and CDR2 LQKENI. The CDR3 covers 15 residues.

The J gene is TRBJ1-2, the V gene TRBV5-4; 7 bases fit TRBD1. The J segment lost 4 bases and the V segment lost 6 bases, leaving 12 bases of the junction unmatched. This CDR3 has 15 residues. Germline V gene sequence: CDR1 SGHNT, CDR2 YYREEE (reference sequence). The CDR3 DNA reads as TGTGCCAGCACTTCGGGACAGTCGACTACCTATGGCTACACCTTC. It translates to CASTSGQSTTYGYTF.

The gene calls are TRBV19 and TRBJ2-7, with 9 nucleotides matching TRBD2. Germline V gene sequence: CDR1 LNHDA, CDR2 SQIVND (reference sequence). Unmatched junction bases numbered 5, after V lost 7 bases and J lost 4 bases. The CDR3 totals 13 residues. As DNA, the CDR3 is TGTGCCAGTACCATTAGCGGGAGTTACGAGCAGTACTTC. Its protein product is CASTISGSYEQYF.

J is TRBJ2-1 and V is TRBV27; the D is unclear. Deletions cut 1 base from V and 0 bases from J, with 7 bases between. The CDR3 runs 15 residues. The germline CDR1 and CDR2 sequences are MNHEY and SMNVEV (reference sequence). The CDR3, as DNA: TGTGCCAGCAGTTTATTGTATAGCTCCTACAATGAGCAGTTCTTC. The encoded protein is CASSLLYSSYNEQFF.

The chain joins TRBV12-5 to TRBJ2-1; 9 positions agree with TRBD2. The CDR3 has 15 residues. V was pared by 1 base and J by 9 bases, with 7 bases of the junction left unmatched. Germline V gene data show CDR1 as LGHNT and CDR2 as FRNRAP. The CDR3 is CASGLGGRGASEQFF. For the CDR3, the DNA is TGTGCTAGTGGTTTGGGCGGGAGGGGGGCCAGTGAGCAGTTCTTC.

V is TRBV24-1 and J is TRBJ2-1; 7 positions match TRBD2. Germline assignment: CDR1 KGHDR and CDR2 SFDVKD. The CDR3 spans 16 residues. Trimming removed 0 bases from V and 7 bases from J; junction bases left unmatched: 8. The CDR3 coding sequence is TGTGCCACCAGTGATTTGTCGGGCGGGAGTACAAATGAGCAGTTCTTC. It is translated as CATSDLSGGSTNEQFF.

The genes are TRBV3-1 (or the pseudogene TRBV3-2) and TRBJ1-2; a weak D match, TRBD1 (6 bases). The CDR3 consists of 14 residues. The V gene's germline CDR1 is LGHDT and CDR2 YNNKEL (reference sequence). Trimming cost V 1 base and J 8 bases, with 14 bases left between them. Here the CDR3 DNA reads TGTGCCAGCAGCCAAGGAGGACAGTCCAGAGGCTACACCTTC. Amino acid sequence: CASSQGGQSRGYTF.

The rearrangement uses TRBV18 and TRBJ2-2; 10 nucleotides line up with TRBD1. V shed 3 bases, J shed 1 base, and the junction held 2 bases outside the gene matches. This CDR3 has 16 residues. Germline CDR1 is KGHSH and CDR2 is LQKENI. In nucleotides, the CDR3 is TGTGCCAGCTCACCCGGGACAGGGGAGAACACCGGGGAGCTGTTTTTT. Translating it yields CASSPGTGENTGELFF. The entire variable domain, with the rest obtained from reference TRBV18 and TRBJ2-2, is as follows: NAGVMQNPRHLVRRRGQEARLRCSPMKGHSHVYWYRQLPEEGLKFMVYLQKENIIDESGMPKERFSAEFPKEGPSILRIQQVVRGDSAAYFCASSPGTGENTGELFFGEGSRLTVL.

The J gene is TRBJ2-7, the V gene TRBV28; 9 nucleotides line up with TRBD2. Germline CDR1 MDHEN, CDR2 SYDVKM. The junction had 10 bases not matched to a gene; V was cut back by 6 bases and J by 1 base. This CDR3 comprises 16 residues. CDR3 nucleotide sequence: TGTGCCAGCAGGGACCTCCGACTAGCGGCATCCTACGAGCAGTACTTC. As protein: CASRDLRLAASYEQYF.

The CDR3 is CASSDFFGLARMTQYF. The CDR3 DNA reads TGTGCCAGCAGTGATTTTTTTGGGCTAGCCCGTATGACCCAGTACTTC. The genes are TRBV2 and TRBJ2-5; the D gene is possibly TRBD2 (5 bases). CDR3 length: 16 residues. Germline values: CDR1 SNHLY, CDR2 FYNNEI. Trimming stripped 3 bases from V and 7 bases from J, with 21 bases between.

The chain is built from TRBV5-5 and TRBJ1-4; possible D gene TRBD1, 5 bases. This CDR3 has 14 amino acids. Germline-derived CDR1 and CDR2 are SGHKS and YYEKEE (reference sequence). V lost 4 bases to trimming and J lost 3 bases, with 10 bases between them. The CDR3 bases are TGTGCCAGCAGCCCCAGGGCAGCTAATGAAAAACTGTTTTTT. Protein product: CASSPRAANEKLFF.

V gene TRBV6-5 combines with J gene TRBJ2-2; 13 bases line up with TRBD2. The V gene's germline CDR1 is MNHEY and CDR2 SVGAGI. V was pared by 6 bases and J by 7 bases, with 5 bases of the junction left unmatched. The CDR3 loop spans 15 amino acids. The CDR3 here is CASSLGLAGVGELFF. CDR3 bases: TGTGCCAGCAGCCTCGGACTAGCGGGAGTCGGGGAGCTGTTTTTT.

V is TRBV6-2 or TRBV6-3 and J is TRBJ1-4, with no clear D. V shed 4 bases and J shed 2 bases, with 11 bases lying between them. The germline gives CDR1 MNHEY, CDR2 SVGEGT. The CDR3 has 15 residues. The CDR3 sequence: CASSSRSGTNEKLFF. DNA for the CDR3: TGTGCCAGCAGTTCTCGCAGCGGGACTAATGAAAAACTGTTTTTT.

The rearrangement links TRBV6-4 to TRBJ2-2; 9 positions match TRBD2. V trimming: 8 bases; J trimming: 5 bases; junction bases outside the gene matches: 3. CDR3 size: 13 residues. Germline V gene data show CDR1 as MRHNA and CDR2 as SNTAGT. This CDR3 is CASGLASTGELFF. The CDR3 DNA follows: TGTGCCAGCGGACTAGCGAGTACCGGGGAGCTGTTTTTT.

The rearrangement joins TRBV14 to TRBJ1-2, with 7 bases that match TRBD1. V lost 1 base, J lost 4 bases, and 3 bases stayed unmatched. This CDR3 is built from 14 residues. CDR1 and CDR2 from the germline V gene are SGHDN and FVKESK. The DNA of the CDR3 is TGTGCCAGCAGCCAAGTCAGGGGGAGCTATGGCTACACCTTC. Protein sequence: CASSQVRGSYGYTF.

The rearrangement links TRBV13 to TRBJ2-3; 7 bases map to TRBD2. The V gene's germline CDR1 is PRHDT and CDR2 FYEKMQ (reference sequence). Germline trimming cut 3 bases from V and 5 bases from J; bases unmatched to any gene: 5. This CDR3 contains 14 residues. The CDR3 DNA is TGTGCCAGCAGCTTTATCACGGGGGGAGATACGCAGTATTTT. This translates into CASSFITGGDTQYF.

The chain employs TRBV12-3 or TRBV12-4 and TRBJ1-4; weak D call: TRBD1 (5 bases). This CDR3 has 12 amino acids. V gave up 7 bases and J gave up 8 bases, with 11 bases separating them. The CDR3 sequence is CASNSGGEKLFF. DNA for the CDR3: TGTGCCAGCAACAGCGGGGGGGAAAAACTGTTTTTT.

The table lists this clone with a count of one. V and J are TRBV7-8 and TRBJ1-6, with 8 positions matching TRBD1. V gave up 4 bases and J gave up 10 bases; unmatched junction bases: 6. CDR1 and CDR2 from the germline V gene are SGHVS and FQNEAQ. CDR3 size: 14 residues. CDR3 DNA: TGTGCCAGCAGCTATGGACAGGGTTTATCACCCCTCCACTTT. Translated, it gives CASSYGQGLSPLHF.

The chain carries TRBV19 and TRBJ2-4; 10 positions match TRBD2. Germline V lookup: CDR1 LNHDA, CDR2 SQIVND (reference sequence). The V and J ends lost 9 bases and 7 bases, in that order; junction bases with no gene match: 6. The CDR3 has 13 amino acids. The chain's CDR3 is CASLGLAENIQYF. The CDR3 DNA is TGTGCCAGCCTCGGACTAGCGGAGAACATTCAGTACTTC. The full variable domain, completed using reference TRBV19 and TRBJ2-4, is DGGITQSPKYLFRKEGQNVTLSCEQNLNHDAMYWYRQDPGQGLRLIYYSQIVNDFQKGDIAEGYSVSREKKESFPLTVTSAQKNPTAFYLCASLGLAENIQYFGAGTRLSVL.

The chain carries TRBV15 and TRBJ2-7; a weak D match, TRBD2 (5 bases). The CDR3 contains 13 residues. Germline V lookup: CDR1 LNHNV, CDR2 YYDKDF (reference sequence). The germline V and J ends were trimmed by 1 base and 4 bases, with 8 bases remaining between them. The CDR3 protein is CATSRGLAYEQYF. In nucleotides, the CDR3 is TGTGCCACCAGCAGAGGCCTAGCTTACGAGCAGTACTTC.

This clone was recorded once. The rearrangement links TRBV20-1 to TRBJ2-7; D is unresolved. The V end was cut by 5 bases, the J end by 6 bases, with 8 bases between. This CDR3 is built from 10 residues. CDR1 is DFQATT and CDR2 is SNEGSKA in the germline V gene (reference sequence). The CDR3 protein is CSAPGGEQYF. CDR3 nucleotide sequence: TGCAGTGCTCCCGGTGGCGAGCAGTACTTC.

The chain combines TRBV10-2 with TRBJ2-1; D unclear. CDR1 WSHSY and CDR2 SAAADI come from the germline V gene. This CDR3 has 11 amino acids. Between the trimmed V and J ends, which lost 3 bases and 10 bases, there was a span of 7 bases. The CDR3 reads CASSEEAEQFF. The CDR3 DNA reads TGCGCCAGCAGTGAAGAAGCCGAGCAGTTCTTC.

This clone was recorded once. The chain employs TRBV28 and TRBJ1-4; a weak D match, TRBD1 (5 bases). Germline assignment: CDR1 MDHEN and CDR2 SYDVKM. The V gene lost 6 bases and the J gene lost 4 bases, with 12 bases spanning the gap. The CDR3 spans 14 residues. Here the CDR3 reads CASSLWGDNEKLFF. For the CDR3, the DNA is TGTGCCAGCAGCCTTTGGGGGGATAATGAAAAACTGTTTTTT. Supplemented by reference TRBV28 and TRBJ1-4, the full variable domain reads DVKVTQSSRYLVKRTGEKVFLECVQDMDHENMFWYRQDPGLGLRLIYFSYDVKMKEKGDIPEGYSVSREKKERFSLILESASTNQTSMYLCASSLWGDNEKLFFGSGTQLSVL.

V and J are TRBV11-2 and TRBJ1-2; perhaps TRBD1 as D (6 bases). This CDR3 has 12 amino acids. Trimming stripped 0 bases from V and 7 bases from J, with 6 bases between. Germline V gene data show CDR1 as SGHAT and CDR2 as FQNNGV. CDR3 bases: TGTGCCAGCAGCTTAGAAGGGGGTGGCTACACCTTC. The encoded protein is CASSLEGGGYTF.

In DNA, the CDR3 is TGTGCCAGCAAGCGGGATGGCTCCTACGAGCAGTACTTC. Its translation: CASKRDGSYEQYF. V gene TRBV9 combines with J gene TRBJ2-7; 7 bases are a match to TRBD2. CDR3 length: 13 amino acids. Germline trimming cut 6 bases from V and 0 bases from J; bases unmatched to any gene: 3. Germline assignment: CDR1 SGDLS and CDR2 YYNGEE. Full variable domain (rest looked up from reference TRBV9 and TRBJ2-7): DSGVTQTPKHLITATGQRVTLRCSPRSGDLSVYWYQQSLDQGLQFLIQYYNGEERAKGNILERFSAQQFPDLHSELNLSSLELGDSALYFCASKRDGSYEQYFGPGTRLTVT.

CDR3 in DNA: TGCAGCGTTGATCCGGGACACAGAGACAATGAGCAGTTCTTC. Protein sequence: CSVDPGHRDNEQFF. The V and J genes are TRBV29-1 and TRBJ2-1, with D perhaps matching TRBD1 (6 bases). The V gene's germline CDR1 is SQVTM and CDR2 ANQGSEA. The CDR3 sequence is 14 residues long. Deletions cut 3 bases from V and 5 bases from J, with 14 bases between.

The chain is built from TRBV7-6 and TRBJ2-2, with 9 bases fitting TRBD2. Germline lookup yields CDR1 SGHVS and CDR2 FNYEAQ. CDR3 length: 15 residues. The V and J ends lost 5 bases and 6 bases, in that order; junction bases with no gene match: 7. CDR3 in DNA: TGTGCCAGCAGCCTTAGCGGGAGTGTGCCCGGGGAGCTGTTTTTT. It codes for CASSLSGSVPGELFF.

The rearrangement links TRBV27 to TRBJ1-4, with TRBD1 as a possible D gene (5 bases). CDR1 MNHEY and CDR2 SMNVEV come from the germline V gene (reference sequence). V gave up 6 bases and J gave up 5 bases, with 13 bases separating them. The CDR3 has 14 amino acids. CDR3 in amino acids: CASRPSGRNEKLFF. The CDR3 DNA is TGTGCCAGCAGGCCTTCAGGGAGGAATGAAAAACTGTTTTTT.

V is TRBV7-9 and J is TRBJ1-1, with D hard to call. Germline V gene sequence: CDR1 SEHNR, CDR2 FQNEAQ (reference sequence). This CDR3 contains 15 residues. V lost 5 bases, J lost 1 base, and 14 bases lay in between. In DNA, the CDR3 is TGTGCCAGCAGCCCAGTGGGCAGAAAGAACACTGAAGCTTTCTTT. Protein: CASSPVGRKNTEAFF.

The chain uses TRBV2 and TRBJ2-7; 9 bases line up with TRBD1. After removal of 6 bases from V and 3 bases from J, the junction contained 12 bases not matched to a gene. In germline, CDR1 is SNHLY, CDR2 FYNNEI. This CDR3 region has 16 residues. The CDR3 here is CASRDTGGTDFYEQYF. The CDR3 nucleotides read TGTGCCAGCAGGGATACAGGGGGCACCGACTTCTACGAGCAGTACTTC.